The following is a TCR beta chain sequence with its context. Its target is not known. These data are taken from a study of shared clonotypes between healthy human individuals. Study-wide points: Generally, naive subsets (rather than memory subsets) showed larger estimated richness.

CD45RO-negative CD8 cells positively selected for CCR7 made up the naive population, which excluded terminally differentiated effector memory CD45RA+ cells. The method was immunoSEQ multiplex PCR; TCRdb's version includes in-frame clones alone and lacks a portion of them. This table has roughly 2,000,000 clones, around 93% appearing once. Germline V lookup: CDR1 SNHLY, CDR2 FYNNEI. The CDR3 consists of 17 residues. V gave up 6 bases and J gave up 0 bases; unmatched junction bases: 8. The receptor's source is a man between 18 and 35 years old in good health. Some clones in this sample may be carry-over from other donors' samples. The J gene is TRBJ1-3, the V gene TRBV2; 10 bases line up with TRBD1. Input material: naive CD8+ T cells from PBMCs. The CDR3: CASRGQGGPGSGNTIYF. The CDR3 DNA sequence: TGTGCCAGCAGAGGACAGGGGGGGCCTGGCTCTGGAAACACCATATATTTT. The entire variable domain, with the rest obtained from reference TRBV2 and TRBJ1-3, is as follows: EPEVTQTPSHQVTQMGQEVILRCVPISNHLYFYWYRQILGQKVEFLVSFYNNEISEKSEIFDDQFSVERPDGSNFTLKIRSTKLEDSAMYFCASRGQGGPGSGNTIYFGEGSWLTVV.